The rows below give T cell receptor beta chains drawn from one sample of a study of blood T cells in healthy people across ages. TCRdb processed the 5' RACE reads anew with MiXCR; each CDR3 protein has one entry. The data hold roughly 680,000 distinct CDR3 sequences, with 21% observed a single time. Input material: blood. The receptors come from a man between 70 and 80 years old in good health. CDR3s include the opening cysteine and the closing phenylalanine or tryptophan. A D gene is named only where the DNA matches it firmly. Clone size is stated in some rows and not others, as once, few, many or a class when expanded.

j_call	d_call	v_call	clone_size	cdr3_aa	cdr3_nt
TRBJ2-1	-	TRBV7-9	few	CASSLVRDRDYNEQFF	TGTGCCAGCAGCTTAGTCCGGGACCGGGACTACAATGAGCAGTTCTTC
TRBJ2-7	TRBD2	TRBV4-3	-	CASSQTRTSWDEQYF	TGCGCCAGCAGCCAGACAAGGACTAGTTGGGACGAGCAGTACTTC
TRBJ1-6	TRBD1	TRBV20-1	-	CSARPEDRANSPLHF	TGCAGTGCTAGGCCTGAGGACAGGGCTAATTCACCCCTCCACTTT
TRBJ1-4	-	TRBV4-3	-	CAGSQDWSGQGEKLFF	TGCGCCGGCAGCCAAGATTGGTCAGGGCAAGGCGAAAAACTGTTTTTT
TRBJ1-1	-	TRBV14	-	CASCNGANTEAFF	TGTGCCAGCTGTAACGGAGCGAACACTGAAGCTTTCTTT
TRBJ1-4	-	TRBV29-1	few	CSVGGLFNEKLFF	TGCAGCGTTGGCGGACTTTTTAATGAAAAACTGTTTTTT
TRBJ2-1	-	TRBV29-1	few	CSGDSGTFSYNEQFF	TGCAGCGGGGATTCCGGGACATTCTCCTACAATGAGCAGTTCTTC
TRBJ2-3	TRBD2	TRBV20-1	-	CSAELAGGGDTQYF	TGCAGTGCAGAACTAGCGGGAGGGGGAGATACGCAGTATTTT
TRBJ2-7	TRBD1	TRBV15	-	CATSRDRDRDHEQYF	TGTGCCACCAGCAGAGATCGGGACAGGGACCACGAGCAGTACTTC
TRBJ2-7	TRBD2	TRBV3-1	few	CASTLLAGDDEQYF	TGTGCCAGCACCCTACTAGCGGGAGATGACGAGCAGTACTTC
TRBJ2-7	-	TRBV28	few	CASSSNIGEQYF	TGTGCCAGCAGTTCAAACATAGGCGAGCAGTACTTC
TRBJ2-2	TRBD1	TRBV6-2/TRBV6-3	few	CASTGQVNTGELFF	TGTGCCAGTACGGGACAGGTGAACACCGGGGAGCTGTTTTTT
TRBJ2-7	-	TRBV28	few	CASTGDLGEQYF	TGTGCCAGCACCGGGGACCTAGGCGAGCAGTACTTC
TRBJ2-5	TRBD1	TRBV6-2/TRBV6-3	many	CASRASGGAETQYF	TGTGCCAGCAGAGCCTCAGGGGGCGCAGAGACCCAGTACTTC
TRBJ1-4	-	TRBV5-4	few	CASSWDGATNEKLFF	TGTGCCAGCAGCTGGGACGGAGCAACTAATGAAAAACTGTTTTTT
TRBJ2-1	TRBD2	TRBV27	-	CASSPWLGASGRDGEQFF	TGTGCCAGCAGTCCCTGGTTAGGGGCTAGCGGGAGGGATGGTGAGCAGTTCTTC
TRBJ2-7	-	TRBV28	few	CASTNRVYEQYF	TGTGCCAGCACCAACAGGGTCTACGAGCAGTACTTC
TRBJ2-4	TRBD1	TRBV15	-	CATSRPGQGNIQYF	TGTGCCACCAGCAGACCGGGACAGGGGAACATTCAGTACTTC
TRBJ1-6	-	TRBV3-1	-	CASSPMDSGSPLHF	TGTGCCAGCAGCCCGATGGACAGTGGGTCACCCCTCCACTTT
TRBJ2-7	-	TRBV9	many	CASSGGDSSYEQYF	TGTGCCAGCAGCGGCGGGGACAGCTCCTACGAGCAGTACTTC
TRBJ2-1	-	TRBV20-1	-	CSAYGGDYNEQFF	TGCAGTGCTTATGGCGGGGACTACAATGAGCAGTTCTTC
TRBJ2-5	TRBD2	TRBV6-5	few	CASSYAGWIAGARETQYF	TGTGCCAGCAGTTACGCGGGGTGGATAGCGGGAGCCCGGGAGACCCAGTACTTC
TRBJ2-1	-	TRBV12-3/TRBV12-4	few	CASSSYTNEQFF	TGTGCCAGCAGTTCGTACACCAATGAGCAGTTCTTC
TRBJ2-5	TRBD2	TRBV20-1	many	CSARDGTSGQETQYF	TGCAGTGCTAGAGATGGGACTAGCGGACAAGAGACCCAGTACTTC
TRBJ2-3	-	TRBV6-2/TRBV6-3	few	CASSYDSSQYF	TGTGCCAGCAGTTACGACAGCTCTCAGTATTTT
TRBJ2-1	-	TRBV4-1	few	CASSQDMGDTEQFF	TGCGCCAGCAGCCAAGATATGGGGGATACTGAGCAGTTCTTC
TRBJ2-5	-	TRBV3-1	many	CASSQDVLAQETQYF	TGTGCCAGCAGCCAAGATGTGCTAGCACAAGAGACCCAGTACTTC
TRBJ1-4	TRBD1	TRBV28	few	CASSLYSDRGFEKLFF	TGTGCCAGCAGTCTCTACTCGGACAGGGGGTTTGAAAAACTGTTTTTT
TRBJ2-3	-	TRBV29-1	few	CSVEGWASGTDTQYF	TGCAGCGTTGAAGGCTGGGCCTCGGGCACAGATACGCAGTATTTT
TRBJ1-1	-	TRBV10-3	many	CAISEEAYTEAFF	TGTGCCATCAGTGAGGAGGCCTACACTGAAGCTTTCTTT
TRBJ2-2	-	TRBV28	-	CASSLLGGFGAGELFF	-
TRBJ2-7	-	TRBV28	-	CASSSPPYEQYF	TGTGCCAGCAGTTCCCCCCCCTACGAGCAGTACTTC
TRBJ1-2	-	TRBV21-1	-	CASSSPSGGHGYTF	TGTGCCAGCAGCAGCCCATCGGGAGGGCATGGCTACACCTTC
TRBJ2-7	TRBD1	TRBV2	few	CASREQGAASYEQYF	TGTGCCAGCAGAGAACAGGGGGCGGCTTCCTACGAGCAGTACTTC
TRBJ2-5	-	TRBV29-1	many	CSAEKAGETQYF	TGCAGCGCTGAAAAAGCAGGGGAGACCCAGTACTTC
TRBJ2-5	TRBD1	TRBV7-2	-	CASSSQGVWETQYF	TGTGCCAGCAGCTCACAGGGGGTGTGGGAGACCCAGTACTTC
TRBJ2-5	-	TRBV7-2	-	CASSLVSFQETQYF	TGTGCCAGCAGCTTAGTTAGTTTCCAAGAGACCCAGTACTTC
TRBJ2-1	-	TRBV6-6	many	CASSFRGGNEQFF	TGTGCCAGCAGTTTTCGGGGAGGCAATGAGCAGTTCTTC
TRBJ1-4	TRBD1	TRBV7-9	many	CASSVTGTGVEKLFF	TGTGCCAGCAGCGTAACCGGGACAGGGGTGGAAAAACTGTTTTTT
TRBJ1-4	-	TRBV9	-	CASSRDLKEKLFF	TGTGCCAGCAGCAGGGATTTGAAGGAAAAACTGTTTTTT
TRBJ2-3	-	TRBV12-3/TRBV12-4	few	CASIERNTDTQYF	TGTGCCAGCATCGAACGAAACACAGATACGCAGTATTTT
TRBJ2-1	TRBD2	TRBV7-9	few	CASSSLAANNNEQFF	TGTGCCAGCAGCTCCCTAGCGGCCAATAACAATGAGCAGTTCTTC
TRBJ2-5	-	TRBV7-9	few	CASSWGIKETQYF	TGTGCCAGCAGCTGGGGGATAAAAGAGACCCAGTACTTC
TRBJ2-3	-	TRBV12-3/TRBV12-4	few	CASSPNVGVADTQYF	TGTGCCAGCAGCCCGAACGTGGGAGTAGCAGATACGCAGTATTTT
TRBJ1-1	-	TRBV12-3/TRBV12-4	-	CASSFGEDTEAFF	TGTGCCAGCAGTTTCGGTGAGGACACTGAAGCTTTCTTT
TRBJ2-7	TRBD2	TRBV29-1	-	CSVRTSNPYEQYF	TGCAGCGTCCGGACTAGCAACCCCTACGAGCAGTACTTC
TRBJ2-2	-	TRBV29-1	many	CSALTDLNTGELFF	TGCAGCGCCTTAACGGATTTGAACACCGGGGAGCTGTTTTTT
TRBJ2-2	TRBD1	TRBV6-5	-	CASSYSRGTGRPNTGELFF	TGTGCCAGCAGTTACTCGAGGGGGACAGGGAGGCCGAACACCGGGGAGCTGTTTTTC